Shown below are 9 T cell receptor beta chains from a single sample sequenced in a study of cytomegalovirus exposure and HLA in healthy donors (dated by TCRdb to 2017 to 2019). To prepare the library, the immunoSEQ multiplex PCR assay was applied. TCRdb's version of the immuneACCESS table is confined to in-frame rearrangements and falls short of the full clone set. An unresolved V gene accounts for under half of the shortfall where checked; the remainder is of unknown origin. The sample table records roughly 350,000 clones; roughly 88% of these occur just once. Of the sample, around 0.84% is held by the ten largest clones. What was sequenced was PBMCs. These receptors all stem from a woman aged 18-35 years in good health and CMV-seronegative.

This rearrangement joins TRBV9 to TRBJ2-2, with 9 bases matching TRBD1. Germline lookup yields CDR1 SGDLS and CDR2 YYNGEE. V shed 0 bases, J shed 13 bases, and the junction held 4 bases outside the gene matches. CDR3 length equals 13 residues. The CDR3 coding sequence is TGTGCCAGCAGCGTAGAGAGGGGACAGGGGCTGTTTTTT. Amino acids: CASSVERGQGLFF. Filled out from reference TRBV9 and TRBJ2-2, the complete variable domain reads DSGVTQTPKHLITATGQRVTLRCSPRSGDLSVYWYQQSLDQGLQFLIQYYNGEERAKGNILERFSAQQFPDLHSELNLSSLELGDSALYFCASSVERGQGLFFGEGSRLTVL.

The chain joins TRBV2 to TRBJ2-1; 14 bases are a match to TRBD2. CDR1 and CDR2 from the germline V gene are SNHLY and FYNNEI. The CDR3 length is 19 residues. The trim removed 2 bases at V and 4 bases at J, leaving 10 bases unmatched. The CDR3 spells CASSEPGLAGVGWYNEQFF. CDR3 nucleotide sequence: TGTGCCAGCAGTGAACCGGGACTAGCGGGAGTGGGATGGTACAATGAGCAGTTCTTC.

The sample holds a few counts of this clone. The chain combines TRBV7-3 with TRBJ2-5; 15 bases line up with TRBD2. This CDR3 has 16 residues. Looked up from germline, CDR1 is SGHTA and CDR2 is FQGTGA. The V and J ends lost 5 bases and 2 bases, in that order; junction bases with no gene match: 3. This CDR3 is CASSQGLAGGQETQYF. CDR3 DNA: TGTGCCAGCAGCCAAGGACTAGCGGGAGGGCAAGAGACCCAGTACTTC.

This chain uses TRBV7-2 with TRBJ2-3; possible D gene TRBD1, 5 bases. The V end lost 1 base, the J end lost 3 bases, and 14 bases lay between the germline ends. From germline, CDR1 is SGHTA and CDR2 FQGNSA. The CDR3 runs 16 residues. The CDR3 region is CASSLVAGQGTDTQYF. The CDR3 nucleotides are TGTGCCAGCAGCTTAGTGGCCGGACAAGGGACAGATACGCAGTATTTT.

V gene TRBV12-5 combines with J gene TRBJ2-3; 12 bases agree with TRBD2. Trimming at V came to 8 bases and at J to 4 bases, leaving 7 bases not matched to a gene. Germline V gives CDR1 LGHNT, CDR2 FRNRAP. The CDR3 has 15 residues. The CDR3 loop reads CASLPSGRAADTQYF. In nucleotides, the CDR3 is TGTGCTAGTCTCCCTAGCGGGAGGGCCGCAGATACGCAGTATTTT.

The chain is built from TRBV5-4 and TRBJ1-3, with 7 positions matching TRBD1. After removal of 0 bases from V and 4 bases from J, the junction contained 4 bases not matched to a gene. The CDR3 length is 15 residues. Germline V CDR1 and CDR2: SGHNT, YYREEE (reference sequence). This CDR3 reads CASSLAGGPGNTIYF. The CDR3 DNA reads TGTGCCAGCAGCTTGGCAGGGGGGCCGGGAAACACCATATATTTT.

The chain is built from TRBV5-4 and TRBJ2-5; D is uncertain. V shed 1 base and J shed 5 bases, with 9 bases lying between them. CDR3 length: 13 residues. CDR1 and CDR2 (germline): SGHNT, YYREEE (reference sequence). CDR3 region: CASSLMYRETQYF. The CDR3 region has the DNA TGTGCCAGCAGCTTGATGTACCGGGAGACCCAGTACTTC.

The chain carries TRBV18 and TRBJ2-2; the D is unclear. The CDR3 loop spans 16 amino acids. Looked up from germline, CDR1 is KGHSH and CDR2 is LQKENI. Deletions cut 5 bases from V and 2 bases from J, with 15 bases between. The CDR3 spells CASSVYSGFNTGELFF. The CDR3 nucleotides are TGTGCCAGCTCAGTTTATTCAGGCTTTAACACCGGGGAGCTGTTTTTT.

This clone showed up just a few times. The rearrangement links TRBV6-5 to TRBJ2-7; D may be TRBD2 (5 bases). The CDR3 is 14 amino acids. Germline V CDR1 and CDR2: MNHEY, SVGAGI. The V end lost 2 bases, the J end lost 7 bases, and 15 bases lay between the germline ends. CDR3 nucleotides: TGTGCCAGCAGTTACAGTACTTTACCGGGAGAGCAGTACTTC. Its translation is CASSYSTLPGEQYF.